This T cell receptor (beta chain) was profiled in a study of T cell responses to AZD1222 COVID-19 vaccine. The study, taken as a whole, reports: Among AZD1222 vaccinees, only six were seropositive at baseline.

V was pared by 5 bases and J by 1 base, with 8 bases between. The CDR3 is made up of 14 amino acids. CDR1 and CDR2 (germline): SGHTA, FQGNSA. In regard to this clone: Its target is unknown.

Repertoires were generated with immunoSEQ multiplex PCR, while TCRdb's copy carries only in-frame clones and drops some. This table has roughly 120,000 clones, almost 90% appearing once. This sequence joins TRBV7-2 and TRBJ2-2; perhaps D is TRBD1 or TRBD2 (5 bases each). Sequences were derived from peripheral blood, sampled on day 0 of AZD1222 vaccination. This TCR was sampled from an adult in good health. The chain's CDR3 is CASSRGRNTGELFF. CDR3 nucleotides: TGTGCCAGCAGCAGGGGACGGAACACCGGGGAGCTGTTTTTT.